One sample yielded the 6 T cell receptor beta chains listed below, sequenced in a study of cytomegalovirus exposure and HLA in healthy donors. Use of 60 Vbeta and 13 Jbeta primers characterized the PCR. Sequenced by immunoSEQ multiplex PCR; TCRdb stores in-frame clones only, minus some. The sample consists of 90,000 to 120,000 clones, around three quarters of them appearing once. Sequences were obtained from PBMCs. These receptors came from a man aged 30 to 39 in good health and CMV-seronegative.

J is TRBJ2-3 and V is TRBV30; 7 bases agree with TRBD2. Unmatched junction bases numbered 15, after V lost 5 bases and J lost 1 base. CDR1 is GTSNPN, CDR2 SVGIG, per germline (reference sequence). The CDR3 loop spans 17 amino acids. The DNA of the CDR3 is TGTGCCTGGGGGGGGAGGGCCGAATTTGGAGGCACAGATACGCAGTATTTT. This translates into CAWGGRAEFGGTDTQYF.

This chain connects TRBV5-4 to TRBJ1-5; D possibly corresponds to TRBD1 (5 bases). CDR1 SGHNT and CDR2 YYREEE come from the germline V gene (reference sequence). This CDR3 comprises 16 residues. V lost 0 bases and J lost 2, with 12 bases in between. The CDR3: CASSLVGGRRNQPQHF. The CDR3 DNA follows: TGTGCCAGCAGCTTGGTGGGGGGACGGCGCAATCAGCCCCAGCATTTT.

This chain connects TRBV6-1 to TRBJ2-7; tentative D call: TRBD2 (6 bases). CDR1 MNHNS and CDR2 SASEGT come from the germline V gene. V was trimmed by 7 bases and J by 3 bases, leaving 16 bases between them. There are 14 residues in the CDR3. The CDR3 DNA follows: TGTGCCAGCACTTCCGGAGGGTACCGCTACGAGCAGTACTTC. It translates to CASTSGGYRYEQYF.

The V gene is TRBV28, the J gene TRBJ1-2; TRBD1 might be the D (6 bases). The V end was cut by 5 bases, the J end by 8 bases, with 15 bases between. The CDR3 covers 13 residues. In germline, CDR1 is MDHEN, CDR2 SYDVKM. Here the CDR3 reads CASSPPGERGYTF. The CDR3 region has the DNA TGTGCCAGCAGTCCCCCAGGGGAGCGCGGCTACACCTTC.

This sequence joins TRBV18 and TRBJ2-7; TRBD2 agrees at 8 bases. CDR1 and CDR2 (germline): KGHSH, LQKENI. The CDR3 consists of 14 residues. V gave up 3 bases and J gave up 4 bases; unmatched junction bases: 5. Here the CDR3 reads CASSPRGLGYEQYF. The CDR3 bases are TGTGCCAGCTCACCTAGGGGACTAGGTTACGAGCAGTACTTC.

CDR3 in amino acids: CASSRGVGTTETQYF. Here the CDR3 DNA reads TGTGCCAGCAGCCGGGGGGTAGGAACCACAGAGACCCAGTACTTC. The J gene is TRBJ2-5, the V gene TRBV6-5; 7 positions agree with TRBD2. The CDR3 consists of 15 residues. Germline lookup yields CDR1 MNHEY and CDR2 SVGAGI. The V segment lost 6 bases and the J segment 4 bases; nucleotides outside the gene matches: 11.